These 23 T cell receptor beta chains originate from one sample sequenced in a study of T cells in Graves' hyperthyroidism and ophthalmopathy. Authors of the study amplified TCR beta CDR3 regions from RNA transcripts. First-round RT-PCR of the TCR CDR3 relied on the HTBI primer set. TCRdb reprocessed the multiplex PCR reads with MiXCR, giving one entry per CDR3 protein. The repertoire includes 200,000 or so distinct CDR3 sequences, about a sixth of them detected once, and 40% to 65% sits in the top ten. The specimen was blood. These receptor sequences come from a woman between 45 and 65 years old with Graves' hyperthyroidism.

This clonotype was seen ten or more times. The chain links TRBV20-1 to TRBJ2-7; possibly TRBD2 for D (5 bases). Trimming shortened V by 6 bases and J by 6 bases, and 15 bases separated the two germline ends. Germline CDR1 reads DFQATT; CDR2 reads SNEGSKA (reference sequence). CDR3 length equals 12 residues. The CDR3 region has the DNA TGCAGTGCCGGGAACCTCGAGCTCGAGCAGTACTTC. It codes for CSAGNLELEQYF.

This clonotype has only one observation. The V call is TRBV6-5, the J call TRBJ1-2, with D perhaps matching TRBD1 (6 bases). Germline CDR1 and CDR2: MNHEY and SVGAGI. V lost 0 bases, J lost 6 bases, and 8 bases lay in between. CDR3 length: 13 amino acids. Here the CDR3 DNA reads TGTGCCAGCAGTTACTCGAGGGGGGATGGCTACACCTTC. Translated, it gives CASSYSRGDGYTF.

Many counts were recorded for this clonotype. The rearrangement uses TRBV11-2 and TRBJ2-7; D remains unclear. This CDR3 is 11 amino acids long. Germline CDR1 SGHAT, CDR2 FQNNGV. V shed 3 bases and J shed 5 bases, with 5 bases lying between them. The DNA of the CDR3 is TGTGCCAGCAGCTTGGGGAACGAGCAGTACTTC. Translating gives CASSLGNEQYF.

This clonotype was counted only a few times. The chain uses TRBV6-2 or TRBV6-3 and TRBJ2-1; a possible D gene is TRBD2 (6 bases). V was pared by 2 bases and J by 5 bases, with 16 bases between. Germline-derived CDR1 and CDR2 are MNHEY and SVGEGT. The CDR3 totals 16 residues. The CDR3 coding sequence is TGTGCCAGCAGTTACCCAAGAAGGGGACTTAACAATGAGCAGTTCTTC. This sequence encodes CASSYPRRGLNNEQFF.

Many counts were recorded for this clonotype. The chain joins TRBV20-1 to TRBJ2-3; D is perhaps TRBD1 (5 bases). The CDR3 runs 13 residues. The V end lost 0 bases, the J end lost 6 bases, and 10 bases lay between the germline ends. Germline lookup yields CDR1 DFQATT and CDR2 SNEGSKA (reference sequence). This CDR3 reads CSARDPGMDTQYF. CDR3 in DNA: TGCAGTGCTAGAGATCCAGGGATGGATACGCAGTATTTT.

Only a few counts were recorded for this clonotype. The chain is built from TRBV6-1 and TRBJ2-7; D ambiguous. The V gene's germline CDR1 is MNHNS and CDR2 SASEGT. The CDR3 sequence is 15 residues long. V lost 2 bases and J lost 3, with 14 bases in between. The CDR3 is CASSENDSDGYEQYF. The CDR3 DNA is TGTGCCAGCAGTGAAAATGACTCGGACGGCTACGAGCAGTACTTC.

This clonotype was recorded a few times. The rearrangement links TRBV29-1 to TRBJ2-7; D call uncertain. There are 14 residues in the CDR3. Germline CDR1 reads SQVTM; CDR2 reads ANQGSEA. V was pared by 6 bases and J by 0 bases, with 15 bases between. The CDR3 region has the DNA TGCAGCGTAGGCGGACGGTCGAGCTCCTACGAGCAGTACTTC. Residues: CSVGGRSSSYEQYF.

This sequence joins TRBV4-1 and TRBJ2-7; 8 bases align to TRBD1. Losses at the gene ends were 4 bases for V and 6 bases for J; bases not matched to a gene: 8. The CDR3 has 14 amino acids. The germline gives CDR1 MGHRA, CDR2 YSYEKL. CDR3 amino acids: CASSPYDRGTEQYF. For the CDR3, the DNA is TGCGCCAGCAGCCCATACGACAGGGGTACCGAGCAGTACTTC.

This clonotype turned up a few times. V usage is TRBV6-1 and J usage is TRBJ1-2, with a weak D call TRBD1 (6 bases). Trimming left V 4 bases short and J 4 bases short, with 13 bases between. Per germline, CDR1 MNHNS and CDR2 SASEGT. The CDR3 is 14 residues long. The CDR3 DNA sequence: TGTGCCAGCAGTGCGGAAGGACAGCTCTATGGCTACACCTTC. Protein sequence: CASSAEGQLYGYTF.

This clonotype appeared many times. The chain has TRBV11-2 and TRBJ2-3; D may be TRBD2 (6 bases). Trimming shortened V by 4 bases and J by 4 bases, and 12 bases separated the two germline ends. Germline V gene lookup returns CDR1 SGHAT and CDR2 FQNNGV. This CDR3 is 14 amino acids long. The CDR3 here is CASSWGLRPDTQYF. CDR3 nucleotides: TGTGCCAGCAGCTGGGGACTCAGACCAGATACGCAGTATTTT.

There are many counts of this clonotype. The V call is TRBV28, the J call TRBJ1-1, with D unresolved. V lost 1 base and J 10 bases, leaving 10 bases between the germline ends. Per the germline V gene, CDR1 is MDHEN and CDR2 is SYDVKM. This CDR3 is built from 12 residues. CDR3 in DNA: TGTGCCAGCAGTTTATCCGCCGCGGGAGCTTTCTTT. Its translation: CASSLSAAGAFF.

Note on this clonotype: A much larger clone is a single base away; this may be a read error. The genes are TRBV5-6 and TRBJ2-7; 9 bases are a match to TRBD2. The J call could be wrong; TRBJ2-1 is a better fit for the DNA end. This CDR3 contains 16 residues. Per germline, CDR1 SGHDT and CDR2 YYEEEE. CDR3 coding DNA: TGTGCCAGCAGCCCTCCGGGACTAGCAGTTACCTACGAGCAGTTCTTC. Its translation is CASSPPGLAVTYEQFF.

Comment on this clonotype: Germline is not matched at one junction end, which may reflect a read error. V usage is TRBV20-1 and J usage is TRBJ1-4; D not certain. The CDR3 is made up of 13 amino acids. The V gene's germline CDR1 is DFQATT and CDR2 SNEGSKA (reference sequence). The CDR3 sequence is CSARLQSNEKRIF. CDR3 nucleotides: TGCAGTGCTAGGCTCCAGTCTAATGAAAAAAGGATTTTT.

This clonotype showed up just a few times. V gene TRBV5-6 combines with J gene TRBJ1-2; no definite D call. From germline, CDR1 is SGHDT and CDR2 YYEEEE. V shed 3 bases and J shed 0 bases, with 6 bases lying between them. The CDR3 is 13 amino acids. Written as DNA, the CDR3 is TGTGCCAGCAGCTCGGGAACTAACTATGGCTACACCTTC. Protein product: CASSSGTNYGYTF. Supplemented by reference TRBV5-6 and TRBJ1-2, the full variable domain reads DAGVTQSPTHLIKTRGQQVTLRCSPKSGHDTVSWYQQALGQGPQFIFQYYEEEERQRGNFPDRFSGHQFPNYSSELNVNALLLGDSALYLCASSSGTNYGYTFGSGTRLTVV.

This clonotype was found a few times. CDR3 nucleotides: TGTGCCAGCAGAGAAAGCGGGAGCGCAGCAGATACGCAGTATTTT. This codes for CASRESGSAADTQYF. The chain joins TRBV9 to TRBJ2-3, with 8 bases that match TRBD2. V was pared by 5 bases and J by 4 bases, with 9 bases of the junction left unmatched. Looked up from germline, CDR1 is SGDLS and CDR2 is YYNGEE. The CDR3 totals 15 residues.

This rearrangement joins TRBV7-3 to TRBJ2-7; D not certain. Trimming cost V 1 base and J 0 bases, with 4 bases left between them. Germline V gene lookup returns CDR1 SGHTA and CDR2 FQGTGA. CDR3 length: 13 amino acids. CDR3 loop: CASSLIASYEQYF. The CDR3 DNA sequence: TGTGCCAGCAGCTTAATAGCCTCCTACGAGCAGTACTTC. The variable domain in full, completed from reference TRBV7-3 and TRBJ2-7, reads GAGVSQTPSNKVTEKGKYVELRCDPISGHTALYWYRQSLGQGPEFLIYFQGTGAADDSGLPNDRFFAVRPEGSVSTLKIQRTERGDSAVYLCASSLIASYEQYFGPGTRLTVT.

The chain carries TRBV5-6 and TRBJ2-2, with 9 bases lining up with TRBD1. This CDR3 region has 15 residues. The V and J ends lost 3 bases and 5 bases, in that order; junction bases with no gene match: 5. The germline gives CDR1 SGHDT, CDR2 YYEEEE. CDR3 bases: TGTGCCAGCAGCTCCGGGACAGGGCGAACCGGGGAGCTGTTTTTT. Protein: CASSSGTGRTGELFF. Drawing the rest from reference TRBV5-6 and TRBJ2-2, the complete variable domain is DAGVTQSPTHLIKTRGQQVTLRCSPKSGHDTVSWYQQALGQGPQFIFQYYEEEERQRGNFPDRFSGHQFPNYSSELNVNALLLGDSALYLCASSSGTGRTGELFFGEGSRLTVL.

The chain employs TRBV7-6 and TRBJ2-5; a possible D gene is TRBD2 (6 bases). This CDR3 spans 16 amino acids. V lost 5 bases, J lost 4 bases, and 20 bases lay in between. Germline CDR1 SGHVS, CDR2 FNYEAQ. CDR3 sequence (DNA): TGTGCCAGCAGCAGCCCAGGGACTGTGGGGCCAGAGACCCAGTACTTC. Translated, it gives CASSSPGTVGPETQYF.

There are a few counts of this clonotype. The chain joins TRBV12-3 or TRBV12-4 to TRBJ1-2; D is possibly TRBD1 (5 bases). This CDR3 has 15 residues. Trimming shortened V by 3 bases and J by 8 bases, and 19 bases separated the two germline ends. The CDR3 sequence is CASSLRGLSPEGYTF. The CDR3 region has the DNA TGTGCCAGCAGTTTGAGGGGCCTTTCGCCTGAGGGCTACACCTTC.

This clonotype was detected only once. The chain is built from TRBV12-5 and TRBJ2-7; 14 bases are a match to TRBD2. The CDR3 loop spans 17 amino acids. Germline lookup yields CDR1 LGHNT and CDR2 FRNRAP. Trimming removed 2 bases from V and 3 bases from J; junction bases left unmatched: 6. The CDR3 here is CASGLTTGTSGSYEQYF. DNA of the CDR3: TGTGCTAGTGGTTTGACTACCGGGACTAGCGGGAGCTACGAGCAGTACTTC.

This chain uses TRBV20-1 with TRBJ2-2, with 8 bases that match TRBD2. In germline, CDR1 is DFQATT, CDR2 SNEGSKA (reference sequence). Trimming removed 1 base from V and 0 bases from J; junction bases left unmatched: 1. The CDR3 covers 15 residues. As DNA, the CDR3 is TGCAGTGCTAGAGGAGCGGGAGCGAACACCGGGGAGCTGTTTTTT. It translates to CSARGAGANTGELFF.

The CDR3 DNA reads as TGTGCCAGCAGTTGGGGATCTGAAGCTTTCTTT. Translated, it gives CASSWGSEAFF. The chain joins TRBV28 to TRBJ1-1; D is uncertain. Trimming left V 4 bases short and J 6 bases short, with 6 bases between. Germline CDR1 MDHEN, CDR2 SYDVKM. The CDR3 totals 11 residues.

This chain uses TRBV5-5 with TRBJ2-3, with 7 bases identical to TRBD2. Germline V gene lookup returns CDR1 SGHKS and CDR2 YYEKEE (reference sequence). J gave up 2 bases and V 4 bases, and 4 bases lay outside the gene matches. The CDR3 length is 14 residues. CDR3: CASSTSGTTDTQYF. The CDR3 region has the DNA TGTGCCAGCAGCACCAGCGGGACCACAGATACGCAGTATTTT.